This T cell receptor (beta chain) emerged from a study of cytomegalovirus exposure and HLA in healthy donors. Overall study: From HLA-typed donors, an early data release held approximately 85 million unique TCRs.

Note on this clone: As yet, its antigen is unknown.

Primers included in the PCR were 60 Vbeta and 13 Jbeta primers. Sequencing used immunoSEQ multiplex PCR; TCRdb keeps in-frame clones, though not all of them. The sample lists around 130,000 clones, approximately 80% occurring once. V was pared by 3 bases and J by 7 bases, with 10 bases of the junction left unmatched. The CDR3 is 18 amino acids. CDR1 and CDR2 from the germline V gene are SGHTA and FQGNSA. Overall study findings and caveats: Roughly uniform sequencing depth across donors was assumed, possibly incorrectly.

The V call is TRBV7-2, the J call TRBJ2-1; 15 positions match TRBD2. The clonotype comes from a woman aged 55-75 years in good health and CMV-seronegative. Material for sequencing was PBMCs. The CDR3 DNA follows: TGTGCCAGCAGCTTTGGGACTAGCGGGAGGCGCCGGGGGAATGAGCAGTTCTTC. Protein: CASSFGTSGRRRGNEQFF.